Below, 7 T cell receptor beta chains from the same sample are listed, as sequenced in a study of blood T cell repertoires in COVID-19. TCRdb's table, derived via immunoSEQ multiplex PCR, lists solely in-frame clones and lacks some. The sample shows 70,000 to 85,000 clones, over 70% of them seen only once. Sequencing was done on a sample of peripheral blood. The receptors were sampled from a man aged 80 or over with active or convalescent COVID-19.

The table lists this clone with a few counts. This sequence joins TRBV25-1 and TRBJ1-2; possibly TRBD1 for D (5 bases). CDR3 length: 14 amino acids. Germline-derived CDR1 and CDR2 are MGHDK and SYGVNS. Between the trimmed V and J ends, which lost 2 bases and 3 bases, there was a span of 10 bases. The CDR3 here is CASSEGAPDYGYTF. The CDR3 nucleotides read TGTGCCAGCAGTGAAGGGGCCCCCGACTATGGCTACACCTTC.

The chain combines TRBV5-1 with TRBJ1-2; no definite D call. The V gene's germline CDR1 is SGHRS and CDR2 YFSETQ. This CDR3 contains 15 residues. Trimming took off 0 bases at V and 0 bases at J, with 9 bases between the two ends. The CDR3 DNA sequence: TGCGCCAGCAGCTTGGATAGTTCGGCTAACTATGGCTACACCTTC. This encodes CASSLDSSANYGYTF.

The genes are TRBV19 and TRBJ2-1; 8 nucleotides match TRBD2. J lost 9 bases, V lost 6 bases, and 7 bases had no gene match. Per the germline V gene, CDR1 is LNHDA and CDR2 is SQIVND (reference sequence). The CDR3 totals 13 residues. For the CDR3, the DNA is TGTGCCAGTAGCCCGATCAGCGGGGGTGAGCAGTTCTTC. Its translation: CASSPISGGEQFF.

This clone was counted once. The chain carries TRBV5-1 and TRBJ2-1, with a weak D call TRBD1 (6 bases). The germline gives CDR1 SGHRS, CDR2 YFSETQ. Trimming shortened V by 0 bases and J by 4 bases, and 8 bases separated the two germline ends. The CDR3 has 14 amino acids. CDR3 nucleotide sequence: TGCGCCAGCAGCTTGGTGAGGGGGTACAATGAGCAGTTCTTC. This translates into CASSLVRGYNEQFF.

The chain combines TRBV7-3 with TRBJ1-1, with TRBD1 as a possible D gene (6 bases). With 4 bases removed from V and 1 base from J, the gap between germline ends came to 7 bases. This CDR3 is 13 amino acids long. Germline loops: CDR1 SGHTA, CDR2 FQGTGA. CDR3 amino acids: CASSSGQNTEAFF. The CDR3 region has the DNA TGTGCCAGCAGCTCGGGACAGAACACTGAAGCTTTCTTT.

This clone was picked up one time. The chain joins TRBV6-4 to TRBJ2-1; 10 bases fit TRBD2. In germline, CDR1 is MRHNA, CDR2 SNTAGT. The CDR3 sequence is 14 residues long. V shed 11 bases and J 5 bases; nucleotides not matched to a gene: 9. The CDR3 loop reads CAQQTSGFHNEQFF. The CDR3 DNA is TGTGCCCAGCAGACTAGCGGGTTCCACAATGAGCAGTTCTTC.

The rearrangement joins TRBV18 to TRBJ2-7; 10 positions match TRBD2. The germline CDR1 and CDR2 sequences are KGHSH and LQKENI. The CDR3 runs 15 residues. The V and J ends lost 1 base and 3 bases, in that order; junction bases with no gene match: 3. DNA for the CDR3: TGTGCCAGCTCACCACGGGGGACTAGCGTCTACGAGCAGTACTTC. Translated: CASSPRGTSVYEQYF.